This TCR beta chain was obtained from a study of Tregs in tolerant kidney transplant recipients. Sequencing was performed with immunoSEQ multiplex PCR; in TCRdb, only in-frame clones are kept and a portion is missing. The table has approximately 82,000 clones, approximately 94% seen once. The CDR3 runs 20 residues. Deletions cut 0 bases from V and 0 bases from J, with 18 bases between. Germline V lookup: CDR1 SGHAT, CDR2 FQNNGV. Related graft donors supplied nonmyeloablative bone marrow transplants, and mixed chimerism was transient. Unstimulated Tregs (CD4+CD25+CD127-) and CD4+CD25- non-Tregs were sorted from PBMCs.

This sequence joins TRBV11-2 and TRBJ2-6, with D maybe TRBD2 (7 bases). The input for sequencing was CD4+ T cells from blood (PBMCs), taken 12 months after the transplant. The receptor was derived from a human patient who received a combined kidney and bone marrow transplant. The graft donor may account for some of the T cells. CDR3 in DNA: TGTGCCAGCAGCTTAGAGTTATGGGGAGGGGGGCACTCTGGGGCCAACGTCCTGACTTTC. Residues: CASSLELWGGGHSGANVLTF.